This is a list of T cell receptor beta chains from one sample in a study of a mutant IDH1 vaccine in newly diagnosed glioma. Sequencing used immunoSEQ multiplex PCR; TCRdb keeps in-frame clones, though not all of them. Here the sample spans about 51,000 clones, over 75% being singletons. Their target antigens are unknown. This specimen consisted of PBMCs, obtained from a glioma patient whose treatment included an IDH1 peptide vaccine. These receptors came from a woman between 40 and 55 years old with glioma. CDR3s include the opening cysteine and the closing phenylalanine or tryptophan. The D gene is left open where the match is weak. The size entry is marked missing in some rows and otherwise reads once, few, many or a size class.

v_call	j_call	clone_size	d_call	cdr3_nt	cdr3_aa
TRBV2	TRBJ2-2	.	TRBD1	TGTGCCAGCAGGGGGGACAGCATCACCGGGGAGCTGTTTTTT	CASRGDSITGELFF
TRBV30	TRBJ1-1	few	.	TGTGCCTGTTCTCTCCGGGGGAGGACTGAAGCTTTCTTT	CACSLRGRTEAFF
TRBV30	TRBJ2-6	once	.	TGTGCCTGGAGTGTATCACTCGGAGTTTCTGGGGCCAACGTCCTGACTTTC	CAWSVSLGVSGANVLTF
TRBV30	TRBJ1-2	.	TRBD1	TGTGCCTGGGCACAACAGGGGGACTATGGCTACACCTTC	CAWAQQGDYGYTF
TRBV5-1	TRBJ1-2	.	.	TGCGCCAGCAGCCCGGAGGGTGACAATTTTAACTATGGCTACACCTTC	CASSPEGDNFNYGYTF
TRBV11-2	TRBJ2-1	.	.	TGTGCCAGCAGCTCCGGGACTCTTGGAACCTACAATGAGCAGTTCTTC	CASSSGTLGTYNEQFF
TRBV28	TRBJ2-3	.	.	TGTGCCAGCAGTTTGGGGGGGCAAGATACGCAGTATTTT	CASSLGGQDTQYF
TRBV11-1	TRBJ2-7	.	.	TGTGCCAGCAGGGGATTCTCCTACGAGCAGTACTTC	CASRGFSYEQYF
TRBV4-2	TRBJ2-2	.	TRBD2	TGTGCCAGCAGCCCAAAGCGGGGGGCGAACACCGGGGAGCTGTTTTTT	CASSPKRGANTGELFF
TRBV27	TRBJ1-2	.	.	TGTGCCAGCAGTTTGGTGGCAGCTAGTGGTGGCGAGACCTTC	CASSLVAASGGETF
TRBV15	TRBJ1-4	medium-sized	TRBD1	TGTGCCACCAGCAGAGTTGGACAGGGGCGGACTAATGAAAAACTGTTTTTT	CATSRVGQGRTNEKLFF
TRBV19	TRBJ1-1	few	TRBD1	TGTGCCAGTAGTATCCAGGGGGCGAACACTGAAGCTTTCTTT	CASSIQGANTEAFF
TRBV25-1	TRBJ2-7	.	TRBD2	TGTGCCAGCAAGGCGCTAGCGGGGGGGCGGGAGCAGTACTTC	CASKALAGGREQYF
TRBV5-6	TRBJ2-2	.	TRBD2	TGTGCCAGCAGCTTGGAACTAGCGGGGGGGGCCGGGGAGCTGTTTTTT	CASSLELAGGAGELFF
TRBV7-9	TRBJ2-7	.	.	TGTGCCAGCAGCCGCGGGATTCGCGAGCAGTACTTC	CASSRGIREQYF
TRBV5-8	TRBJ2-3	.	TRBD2	TGTGCCAGCAGCATAAGCGGGGGGGAGGGGACGCAGTATTTT	CASSISGGEGTQYF
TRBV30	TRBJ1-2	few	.	TGTGCCTGGAGTGTACAGGCGGTTGGCTACACCTTC	CAWSVQAVGYTF
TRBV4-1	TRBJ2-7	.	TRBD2	TGCGCCAGCAGCCCCCTGGACGGGGGGTTGGAGCAGTACTTC	CASSPLDGGLEQYF
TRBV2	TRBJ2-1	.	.	TGTGCCAGCAGTGAAGAGCGGTATGGGAACAATGAGCAGTTCTTC	CASSEERYGNNEQFF
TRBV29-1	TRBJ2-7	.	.	TGCAGCGTTTTTGGTTCCTACGAGCAGTACTTC	CSVFGSYEQYF
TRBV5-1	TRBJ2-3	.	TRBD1	TGCGCCAGCAGCCCGCGGACAGGGACCGATACGCAGTATTTT	CASSPRTGTDTQYF
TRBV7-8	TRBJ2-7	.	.	TGTGCCAGCAGCTTCATGTCCCCCAGGCTGGGAACCTACGAGCAGTACTTC	CASSFMSPRLGTYEQYF
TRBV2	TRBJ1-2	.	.	TGTGCCAGCAGTGAAGGGTTAATCCCCTATGGTGGCTACACCTTC	CASSEGLIPYGGYTF
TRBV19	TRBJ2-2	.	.	TGTGCCAGTCGAGACAGTAACACCGGGGAGCTGTTTTTT	CASRDSNTGELFF
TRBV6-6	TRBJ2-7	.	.	TGTGCCAGCAGTTACTACAGGGAGGACGAGCAGTACTTC	CASSYYREDEQYF
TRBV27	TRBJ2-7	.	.	TGTGCCAGCAGTGGATCCAGCAGGGCACCTTTTTTTGAGCAGTACTTC	CASSGSSRAPFFEQYF
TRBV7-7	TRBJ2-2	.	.	TGTGCTAGCAGCTTAGATGAGGAATCCGGGGAGCTGTTTTTT	CASSLDEESGELFF
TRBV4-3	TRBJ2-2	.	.	TGCGCCAGCAGCCAAGAGCCCCCGAACACCGGGGAGCTGTTTTTT	CASSQEPPNTGELFF
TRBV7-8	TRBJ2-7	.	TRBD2	TGTGCCAGCAGCTGGACTAGCGGGTACGAGCAGTACTTC	CASSWTSGYEQYF
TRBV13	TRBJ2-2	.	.	TGTGCCAGCAGCTTAAAGGGTGTGAACACCGGGGAGCTGTTTTTT	CASSLKGVNTGELFF
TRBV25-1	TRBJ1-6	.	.	TGTGCCAGCCTACCGGGACACCGGGCTGGGCCCCTCCACTTT	CASLPGHRAGPLHF
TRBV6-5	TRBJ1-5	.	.	TGTGCCAGCAGTTCGAGGGGGGGGCTTAGCAATCAGCCCCAGCATTTT	CASSSRGGLSNQPQHF
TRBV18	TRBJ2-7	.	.	TGTGCCAGCTCACAGCCGGGACTGACAAACGAGCAGTACTTC	CASSQPGLTNEQYF
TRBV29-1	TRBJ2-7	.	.	TGCAGCGTTGAAGTACAAAGGGGGATCCCCTACGAGCAGTACTTC	CSVEVQRGIPYEQYF
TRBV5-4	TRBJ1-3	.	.	TGTGCCAGCAGCCCAGGACCCGCCGAGGGCTCTGGAAACACCATATATTTT	CASSPGPAEGSGNTIYF
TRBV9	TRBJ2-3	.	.	TGTGCCAGCAGCGTAGGGGCCGACACAGATACGCAGTATTTT	CASSVGADTDTQYF
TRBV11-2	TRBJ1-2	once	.	TGTGCCAGCAGCTTAGCAGTGAACTATGGCTACACCTTC	CASSLAVNYGYTF
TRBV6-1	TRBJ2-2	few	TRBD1	TGTGCCAGCAGCCACAGGGACAGGGTTACCGGGGAGCTGTTTTTT	CASSHRDRVTGELFF
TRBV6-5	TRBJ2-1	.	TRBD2	TGTGCCAGCACAATAAGCGGGGGGGCGTACAATGAGCAGTTCTTC	CASTISGGAYNEQFF
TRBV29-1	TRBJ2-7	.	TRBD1	TGCAGCGTCGACGGACAGGAACCCTACGAGCAGTACTTC	CSVDGQEPYEQYF
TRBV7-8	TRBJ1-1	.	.	TGTGCCAGCAGCGCGTTGCCCATGAACACTGAAGCTTTCTTT	CASSALPMNTEAFF
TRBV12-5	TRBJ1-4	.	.	TGTGCTAGTGGTTTGGGGGACATCACTAATGAAAAACTGTTTTTT	CASGLGDITNEKLFF
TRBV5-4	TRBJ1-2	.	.	TGTGCCAGCAGCTTGGAGGGGGTCCCTAACTATGGCTACACCTTC	CASSLEGVPNYGYTF
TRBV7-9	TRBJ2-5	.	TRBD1	TGTGCCAGCAGCTCTAGAGACAGGGGGAGGACGGAGACCCAGTACTTC	CASSSRDRGRTETQYF
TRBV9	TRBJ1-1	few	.	TGTGCCAGCAGCGATCGTCTGAACACTGAAGCTTTCTTT	CASSDRLNTEAFF
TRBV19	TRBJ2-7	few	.	TGTGCCATCACGGGGGTGGGGCAGTACTTC	CAITGVGQYF
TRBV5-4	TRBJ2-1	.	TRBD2	TGTGCCAGCAGCATCGCTGGGGGGGTTAATGAGCAGTTCTTC	CASSIAGGVNEQFF
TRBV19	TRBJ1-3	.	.	TGTGCCAGTAGTTGGGGGGCACCTGGAAACACCATATATTTT	CASSWGAPGNTIYF
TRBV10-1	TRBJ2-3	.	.	TGCGCCAGCAGTGCCGCGAAGGGGGCAGATACGCAGTATTTT	CASSAAKGADTQYF
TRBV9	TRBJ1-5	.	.	TGTGCCAGCAGCGTCTCCCCCGAGGAGCCCCAGCATTTT	CASSVSPEEPQHF
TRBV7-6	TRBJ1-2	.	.	TGTGCCAGCAGCGTCCGACCGCTGGAGTATGGCTACACCTTC	CASSVRPLEYGYTF
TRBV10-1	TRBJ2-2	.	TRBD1	TGCGCCAGCAGTACCGGGACAGGGTGGACCGGGGAGCTGTTTTTT	CASSTGTGWTGELFF
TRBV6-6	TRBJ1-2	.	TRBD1	TGTGCCAGCAGAATACAGGGGCAGGAGTATGGCTACACCTTC	CASRIQGQEYGYTF
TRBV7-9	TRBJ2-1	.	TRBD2	TGTGCCAGCAGCTTAGGTGTACCTAGCGGGGACAATGAGCAGTTCTTC	CASSLGVPSGDNEQFF
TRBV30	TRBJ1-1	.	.	TGTGCCCGGGAGGGGGGGGTGAACACTGAAGCTTTCTTT	CAREGGVNTEAFF
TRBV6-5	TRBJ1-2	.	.	TGTGCCAGCAGTTACTCCTTACCCCCTAACTATGGCTACACCTTC	CASSYSLPPNYGYTF
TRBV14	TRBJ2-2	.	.	TGTGCCAGCAGCCAAGTTCTTCTAGTGAACACCGGGGAGCTGTTTTTT	CASSQVLLVNTGELFF
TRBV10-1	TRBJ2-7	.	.	TGCGCCAGCACAAACGAGCAGTACTTC	CASTNEQYF
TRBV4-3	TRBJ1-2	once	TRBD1	TGCGCCAGCAGCCAAGCCCGCGGGACAGGCCAAGGCTATGGCTACACCTTC	CASSQARGTGQGYGYTF